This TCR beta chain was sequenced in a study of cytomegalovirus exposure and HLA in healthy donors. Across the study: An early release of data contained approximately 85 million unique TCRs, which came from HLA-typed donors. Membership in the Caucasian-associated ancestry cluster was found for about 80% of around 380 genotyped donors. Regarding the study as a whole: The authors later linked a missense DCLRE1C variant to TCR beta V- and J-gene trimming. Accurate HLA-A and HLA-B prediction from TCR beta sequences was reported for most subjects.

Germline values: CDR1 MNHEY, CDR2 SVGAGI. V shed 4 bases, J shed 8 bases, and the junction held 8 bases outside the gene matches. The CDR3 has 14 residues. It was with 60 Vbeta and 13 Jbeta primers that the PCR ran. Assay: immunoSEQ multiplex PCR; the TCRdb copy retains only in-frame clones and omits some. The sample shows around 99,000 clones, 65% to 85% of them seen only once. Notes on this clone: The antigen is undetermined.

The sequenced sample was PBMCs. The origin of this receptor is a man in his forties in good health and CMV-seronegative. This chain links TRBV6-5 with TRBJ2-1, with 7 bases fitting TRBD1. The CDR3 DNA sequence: TGTGCCAGCAGTTTGGACAGGCTTAGGGATGAGCAGTTCTTC. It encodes CASSLDRLRDEQFF.